The next 21 T cell receptor beta chains were all read from a single sample in a study of blood T cell repertoires in COVID-19. The protocol was immunoSEQ multiplex PCR, while the TCRdb copy is restricted to in-frame clones and leaves out a portion. The sample yields over 90,000 clones, approximately 80% seen once. Material for sequencing was peripheral blood. The origin of the receptors is a man older than 75 with COVID-19, enrolled during active disease.

V gene TRBV27 combines with J gene TRBJ2-1; D perhaps matches TRBD1 (5 bases). The CDR3 is 16 amino acids. The V end lost 7 bases, the J end lost 0 bases, and 16 bases lay between the germline ends. CDR1 is MNHEY and CDR2 is SMNVEV in the germline V gene (reference sequence). CDR3 sequence (DNA): TGTGCCAGCATCCCCACAGGCCTAAGCTCCTACAATGAGCAGTTCTTC. Translation: CASIPTGLSSYNEQFF.

A single count supports this clone. V is TRBV7-2 and J is TRBJ1-5, with D possibly TRBD1 on 6 matching bases. Germline assignment: CDR1 SGHTA and CDR2 FQGNSA. Trimming cost V 4 bases and J 4 bases, with 14 bases left between them. The CDR3 runs to 15 residues. The CDR3 DNA is TGTGCCAGCAGCTGGTGGGGGGGGCCGAATCAGCCCCAGCATTTT. Amino acid sequence: CASSWWGGPNQPQHF. The full variable domain, rest sourced from reference TRBV7-2 and TRBJ1-5, is GAGVSQSPSNKVTEKGKDVELRCDPISGHTALYWYRQSLGQGLEFLIYFQGNSAPDKSGLPSDRFSAERTGGSVSTLTIQRTQQEDSAVYLCASSWWGGPNQPQHFGDGTRLSIL.

V and J are TRBV30 and TRBJ1-1; D is possibly TRBD1 (6 bases). Trimming removed 5 bases at V and 4 bases at J, with 17 bases between. This CDR3 is 14 amino acids long. CDR1 and CDR2 (germline): GTSNPN, SVGIG (reference sequence). CDR3 bases: TGTGCCTGGGCTCTACAGGGTTTTAGCACTGAAGCTTTCTTT. Translated, it gives CAWALQGFSTEAFF.

This clone has only one observation. This rearrangement joins TRBV28 to TRBJ2-7; 7 nucleotides align to TRBD2. The CDR3 runs to 15 residues. V gave up 6 bases and J gave up 0 bases; unmatched junction bases: 8. Germline V CDR1 and CDR2: MDHEN, SYDVKM. CDR3: CASSLSGSSSYEQYF. The CDR3 DNA sequence: TGTGCCAGCAGCCTTAGCGGGTCGAGCTCCTACGAGCAGTACTTC.

J is TRBJ2-2 and V is TRBV5-4; TRBD1 matches 7 bases. The germline V gene has CDR1 SGHNT and CDR2 YYREEE (reference sequence). The V segment lost 2 bases and the J segment 6 bases; nucleotides outside the gene matches: 1. There are 13 residues in the CDR3. The CDR3 DNA follows: TGTGCCAGCAGCTTCCAGGGGGCCGGGGAGCTGTTTTTT. It translates to CASSFQGAGELFF.

In DNA, the CDR3 is TGTGCCAGCGGTTTGGGCGGAGCTAACTATGGCTACACCTTC. Protein: CASGLGGANYGYTF. The chain couples TRBV5-6 to TRBJ1-2; the D is unclear. Germline lookup yields CDR1 SGHDT and CDR2 YYEEEE. The CDR3 contains 14 residues. V dropped 7 bases and J dropped 0 bases, with 13 bases sitting between them.

The rearrangement uses TRBV6-5 and TRBJ2-7; 7 bases agree with TRBD2. CDR1 and CDR2 (germline): MNHEY, SVGAGI. With 2 bases clipped from V and 0 bases from J, the junction kept 4 bases outside the gene matches. CDR3 length: 15 residues. The DNA for the CDR3 is TGTGCCAGCAGTTACCGGGGGGTGAGCTCCTACGAGCAGTACTTC. Its protein is CASSYRGVSSYEQYF.

This rearrangement joins TRBV24-1 to TRBJ2-3; 7 nucleotides align to TRBD2. V shed 4 bases and J 2 bases; nucleotides not matched to a gene: 2. Germline values: CDR1 KGHDR, CDR2 SFDVKD. This CDR3 is built from 14 residues. DNA for the CDR3: TGTGCCACCAGTGAACGGGACTACACAGATACGCAGTATTTT. Its protein is CATSERDYTDTQYF.

The V and J genes are TRBV11-2 and TRBJ1-6, with D possibly TRBD1 on 6 matching bases. Trimming shortened V by 5 bases and J by 9 bases, and 14 bases separated the two germline ends. In germline, CDR1 is SGHAT, CDR2 FQNNGV. The CDR3 totals 14 residues. As DNA, the CDR3 is TGTGCCAGCAGCCCAGGGGTTTCAGGTTCACCCCTCCACTTT. Translated: CASSPGVSGSPLHF. Full variable domain (outside the CDR3, taken from reference TRBV11-2 and TRBJ1-6): EAGVAQSPRYKIIEKRQSVAFWCNPISGHATLYWYQQILGQGPKLLIQFQNNGVVDDSQLPKDRFSAERLKGVDSTLKIQPAKLEDSAVYLCASSPGVSGSPLHFGNGTRLTVT.

The rearrangement uses TRBV30 and TRBJ2-3, with TRBD1 as a possible D gene (5 bases). Germline V gene data show CDR1 as GTSNPN and CDR2 as SVGIG (reference sequence). CDR3 length: 15 amino acids. V was clipped by 0 bases and J by 1 base, with 11 bases between them. The CDR3 here is CAWSVPAGRTDTQYF. In DNA, the CDR3 is TGTGCCTGGAGTGTACCGGCAGGGCGCACAGATACGCAGTATTTT.

With respect to this clone: Sequence at one end of the junction differs from germline and may be a read error. CDR3 DNA sequence: TGTGCCAGCAGCTTGGAACTAAGGAGGAACGCCGGGGAGCTGTTTTTT. It yields the protein CASSLELRRNAGELFF. The rearrangement uses TRBV5-5 and TRBJ2-2; maybe TRBD2 (5 bases). The CDR3 is made up of 16 amino acids. CDR1 is SGHKS, CDR2 YYEKEE, per germline (reference sequence).

The chain uses TRBV6-5 and TRBJ2-3; D gene unclear. This CDR3 has 12 residues. The V end was cut by 7 bases, the J end by 0 bases, with 5 bases between. Germline V CDR1 and CDR2: MNHEY, SVGAGI. The CDR3 nucleotides read TGTGCCAGCATGGCCAGCACAGATACGCAGTATTTT. Protein: CASMASTDTQYF.

The rearrangement joins TRBV4-1 to TRBJ1-3, with D unclear. V was clipped by 2 bases and J by 2 bases, with 10 bases between them. This CDR3 is 15 amino acids long. The V gene's germline CDR1 is MGHRA and CDR2 YSYEKL. The CDR3 DNA reads TGCGCCAGCAGCCAAATTCGGGGTACTGGAAACACCATATATTTT. It encodes CASSQIRGTGNTIYF.

The chain joins TRBV18 to TRBJ2-7, with D unclear. Deletions cut 2 bases from V and 1 base from J, with 6 bases between. CDR3 length: 13 residues. Germline lookup yields CDR1 KGHSH and CDR2 LQKENI. The DNA of the CDR3 is TGTGCCAGCTCACCAATGGAGTCCTACGAGCAGTACTTC. It specifies CASSPMESYEQYF.

This clone occurred a few times. The chain recombines TRBV19 with TRBJ1-1; possible D gene TRBD1, 5 bases. The CDR3 sequence is 14 residues long. The V end was cut by 6 bases, the J end by 8 bases, with 19 bases between. Looked up from germline, CDR1 is LNHDA and CDR2 is SQIVND (reference sequence). Written as DNA, the CDR3 is TGTGCCAGTAGGACGGACGCTATCCAGGGCGAAGCTTTCTTT. Protein product: CASRTDAIQGEAFF.

This clone was found once. This chain links TRBV28 with TRBJ1-1; D not resolved. CDR1 and CDR2 (germline): MDHEN, SYDVKM. This CDR3 has 14 amino acids. V dropped 7 bases and J dropped 6 bases, with 18 bases sitting between them. The CDR3 reads CASTGGLGKPEAFF. The CDR3 nucleotides are TGTGCCAGCACCGGAGGACTGGGGAAACCTGAAGCTTTCTTT.

The chain joins TRBV6-1 to TRBJ1-5, with TRBD1 identical over 8 bases. This CDR3 spans 17 amino acids. V shed 0 bases and J 0 bases; nucleotides not matched to a gene: 4. Germline V gene lookup returns CDR1 MNHNS and CDR2 SASEGT. The CDR3 sequence: CASSEAPGQGSNQPQHF. DNA of the CDR3: TGTGCCAGCAGTGAAGCCCCCGGACAGGGTAGCAATCAGCCCCAGCATTTT.

CDR3 nucleotide sequence: TGTGCCAGCAGCGTAGTTTCTCCGGGCAGGGGGGTTATCACCTTC. It translates to CASSVVSPGRGVITF. The rearrangement joins TRBV9 to TRBJ1-2; 7 positions agree with TRBD1. The CDR3 covers 15 residues. The junction had 15 bases not matched to a gene; V was cut back by 0 bases and J by 13 bases. Germline CDR1 and CDR2: SGDLS and YYNGEE.

The chain combines TRBV7-3 with TRBJ2-3, with TRBD2 matching over 7 bases. The V gene end was trimmed by 1 base and the J gene end by 1 base; junction bases not matched to a gene: 2. The germline V gene has CDR1 SGHTA and CDR2 FQGTGA. The CDR3 spans 15 residues. CDR3 sequence: CASSLRSGGTDTQYF. CDR3 DNA sequence: TGTGCCAGCAGCTTAAGGAGCGGGGGCACAGATACGCAGTATTTT.

This rearrangement joins TRBV9 to TRBJ1-6; maybe TRBD1 (6 bases). CDR1 SGDLS and CDR2 YYNGEE come from the germline V gene. The V and J ends lost 2 bases and 6 bases respectively, with 12 bases between them. This CDR3 spans 15 amino acids. The CDR3 DNA is TGTGCCAGCAGCGTTACCGGGACACCTAATTCACCCCTCCACTTT. Encoded protein: CASSVTGTPNSPLHF. Filled out from reference TRBV9 and TRBJ1-6, the complete variable domain reads DSGVTQTPKHLITATGQRVTLRCSPRSGDLSVYWYQQSLDQGLQFLIQYYNGEERAKGNILERFSAQQFPDLHSELNLSSLELGDSALYFCASSVTGTPNSPLHFGNGTRLTVT.

This clone is a singleton in its sample. The J gene is TRBJ2-3, the V gene TRBV24-1, with 7 bases aligning to TRBD1. Germline loops: CDR1 KGHDR, CDR2 SFDVKD. This CDR3 region has 13 residues. V dropped 4 bases and J dropped 7; count of bases not matched to a gene: 4. The CDR3 coding sequence is TGTGCCACCAGTGAATCGGGACAGAATACGCAGTATTTT. Translated: CATSESGQNTQYF.